This T cell receptor beta chain was profiled in a study of blood T cell repertoires in COVID-19. The wider study: There were acute and convalescent COVID-19 samples, and they came from the United States, Italy and Spain. The analysed material was cDNA or gDNA that came from T cells, B-cell-depleted T cells, or PBMCs.

Authors' data handling: From reference gene primer amplification, estimates of nucleated cell counts were derived. Only in-frame clones appear in the TCRdb table, and some are missing; sequencing was by immunoSEQ multiplex PCR. V and J calls and clone size follow that table, whereas D and trimming were derived from the DNA. This table has more than 95,000 clones, roughly 80% appearing once. This clone occurred a few times. This TCR was recovered from a woman between 70 and 85 years old with acute or convalescent COVID-19. Sequences were obtained from peripheral blood.

In DNA form, the CDR3 reads TGTGCCAGCAGTATACTAGCGGGGGGCAATGAGCAGTTCTTC. Translating it yields CASSILAGGNEQFF. The chain has TRBV27 and TRBJ2-1; TRBD2 matches at 12 bases. Germline values: CDR1 MNHEY, CDR2 SMNVEV (reference sequence). The V gene end was trimmed by 5 bases and the J gene end by 6 bases; junction bases not matched to a gene: 2. The CDR3 runs to 14 residues.